A selection of T cell receptor beta chains follows, all from one sample in a study of T cells in Graves' hyperthyroidism and ophthalmopathy. Each CDR3 protein gets one entry after TCRdb re-called the multiplex PCR reads with MiXCR. The repertoire includes 250,000 or so distinct CDR3 sequences, just over 14% of them detected once, and 10% to 15% sits in the top ten. Sequencing was done on a sample of blood. The source of these receptors is a woman in her thirties or forties with Graves' hyperthyroidism that later progressed to Graves' ophthalmopathy. The CDR3 runs from the conserved cysteine through the conserved F or W. Fields, in order: V gene, D gene, J gene, clone size, CDR3 DNA, CDR3 protein. D genes are given only for firm matches. The size entry is marked missing in some rows and otherwise reads once, few, many or a size class.

>TRBV2|TRBD2|TRBJ2-5|many
TGTGCCAGCAGTCGACTCCCGGGACTAGCGGTCCAAGAGACCCAGTACTTC
CASSRLPGLAVQETQYF
>TRBV5-6|TRBD2|TRBJ2-7|.
TGTGCCAGCAGCTTGGGGACTAGTGTAGCCTCCACCTACGAGCAGTACTTC
CASSLGTSVASTYEQYF
>TRBV2|.|TRBJ2-5|many
TGTGCCAGCAGTGAGAGGTGGTTATCCGGGTACTTC
CASSERWLSGYF
>TRBV7-9|.|TRBJ2-3|many
TGTGCCAGCAGCCCACCGGGAGGGGGCCTCACAGATACGCAGTATTTT
CASSPPGGGLTDTQYF
>TRBV11-2|.|TRBJ1-4|many
TGTGCCAGCCGTGGAAGGATCTATGAAAAACTGTTTTTT
CASRGRIYEKLFF
>TRBV20-1|TRBD2|TRBJ2-2|many
TGCAGTGCTAGGCCCAAGGGACTAGCGGGCACCGGGGAGCTGTTTTTT
CSARPKGLAGTGELFF
>TRBV6-1|.|TRBJ2-1|many
TGTGCCAGCAGTGAATTGGGAGTTGGCAATGAGCAGTTCTTC
CASSELGVGNEQFF
>TRBV7-9|.|TRBJ1-5|many
TGTGCCAGCTGTTTTAGCAATCAGCCCCAGCATTTT
CASCFSNQPQHF
>TRBV7-3|TRBD2|TRBJ2-5|many
TGTGCCAGCAGCTTTCTCGGGGGGGGAGAGACCCAGTACTTC
CASSFLGGGETQYF
>TRBV28|TRBD1|TRBJ2-6|many
TGTGCCAGCAGTCCGTGGGACAGCCTCTCTGGGGCCAACGTCCTGACTTTC
CASSPWDSLSGANVLTF
>TRBV11-1|.|TRBJ2-1|.
TGTGCCAGCAGCTTAGCGTTCGGACTTCTCAATGAGCAGTTCTTC
CASSLAFGLLNEQFF
>TRBV5-6|TRBD1|TRBJ2-7|few
TGTGCCAGCAGCTGGACAGGGGCCCCGAGCGAGCAGTACTTC
CASSWTGAPSEQYF
>TRBV11-1|TRBD2|TRBJ2-7|many
TGTGCCAGCACCCCCTCCTGGACTAGCGGATACTACGAGCAGTACTTC
CASTPSWTSGYYEQYF
>TRBV20-1|.|TRBJ2-5|many
TGCAGTGCTAGATCGATACAGGCGCAAGAGACCCAGTACTTC
CSARSIQAQETQYF
>TRBV5-1|TRBD2|TRBJ2-1|many
TGCGCCAGCAGCTCGGGGACTAGCGGGGTTCCCAGCTCCTACAATGAGCAGTTCTTC
CASSSGTSGVPSSYNEQFF
>TRBV2|.|TRBJ2-6|many
TGTGCCAGCAGTCGGACAGCCTTTGACTCTGGGGCCAACGTCCTGACTTTC
CASSRTAFDSGANVLTF
>TRBV4-2|.|TRBJ2-7|.
TGTGCCAGCAGCCAATCCGCCCGCCTCTATGAGCAGTACTTC
CASSQSARLYEQYF
>TRBV6-1|.|TRBJ1-1|.
TGTGCCAGCTTCCCCTACTACCAGCCGAATGAGTACACTGAAGCTTTCTTT
CASFPYYQPNEYTEAFF
>TRBV5-6|.|TRBJ2-7|.
TGTGCCATCAGCTGGGCGAGAGGGTGGGAGCAGTACTTC
CAISWARGWEQYF
>TRBV7-9|.|TRBJ1-3|.
TGTGCCAGCAGCCAAAGTGCTGCTGGAAACACCATATATTTT
CASSQSAAGNTIYF
>TRBV25-1|TRBD2|TRBJ2-3|many
TGTGCCAGCAGTGATTCCCTAGCGGGATCCACAGATACGCAGTATTTT
CASSDSLAGSTDTQYF
>TRBV12-3/TRBV12-4|TRBD2|TRBJ2-1|many
TGTGCCAGCAGCCCCAGGCGGGGGAATGAGCAGTTCTTC
CASSPRRGNEQFF
>TRBV28|TRBD1|TRBJ2-7|.
TGTGCCAGCACTCCGGGGACAGCTACCTACGAGCAGTACTTC
CASTPGTATYEQYF
>TRBV4-1|.|TRBJ1-1|.
TGCGCCAGCAGCCAGCTCAGGGGAGGCACTGAAGCTTTCTTT
CASSQLRGGTEAFF
>TRBV4-1|TRBD2|TRBJ2-3|few
TGCGCCAGCAGCCCCCTTTGGCGGGAGCGTTCGGATACGCAGTATTTT
CASSPLWRERSDTQYF
>TRBV11-2|.|TRBJ1-3|many
TGTGCCAGCAGCGACTTTGGAAACACCATATATTTT
CASSDFGNTIYF
>TRBV6-1|.|TRBJ2-2|few
TGTGCCAGCACGGGGTCTATAAACACCGGGGAGCTGTTTTTT
CASTGSINTGELFF
>TRBV7-2|TRBD2|TRBJ2-1|many
TGTGCCAGCAGCCCGAGTCTAGCGGGGTACAATGAGCAGTTCTTC
CASSPSLAGYNEQFF
>TRBV7-3|.|TRBJ2-3|many
TGTGCCAGCAGCCCCGGACAATGGGGAACAGATACGCAGTATTTT
CASSPGQWGTDTQYF
>TRBV18|.|TRBJ2-1|many
TGTGCCAGCTCACCACCTCAGCTTGGCGCGGACTACAATGAGCAGTTCTTC
CASSPPQLGADYNEQFF
>TRBV2|TRBD1|TRBJ2-3|many
TGTGCCAGCGGCCGGGACAGGGGGCAGGATACGCAGTATTTT
CASGRDRGQDTQYF
>TRBV28|.|TRBJ2-5|many
TGTGCCAGCAGTCCTTCGACAGGTCCCAAAGAGACCCAGTACTTC
CASSPSTGPKETQYF
>TRBV11-2|.|TRBJ2-3|many
TGTGCCAGCAGCTGGAAGGAGGTATGGTCGAGCACAGATACGCAGTATTTT
CASSWKEVWSSTDTQYF
>TRBV3-1|.|TRBJ1-3|many
TGTGCCAGCAGCCGGACGGACTCTGGAAACACCATATATTTT
CASSRTDSGNTIYF
>TRBV7-8|TRBD2|TRBJ2-1|many
TGTGCCAGCAGCTATCTAGCGGGAGTCCCCCATGAGCAGTTCTTC
CASSYLAGVPHEQFF
>TRBV11-2|.|TRBJ2-1|many
TGTGCCAGCAACTCCTGGAGGGAGAGTGGTAATGAGCAGTTCTTC
CASNSWRESGNEQFF
>TRBV7-3|.|TRBJ2-1|many
TGTGCCAGCAGCTTAAAGGGGGGACATGAGCAGTTCTTC
CASSLKGGHEQFF
>TRBV6-2/TRBV6-3|.|TRBJ1-2|many
TGTGCCAGCAGTTACTCGACCCTTTCGGTCGATGGCTACACCTTC
CASSYSTLSVDGYTF